These 32 T cell receptor beta chains were all obtained from the same sample, sequenced in a study of CD8 T cells in ankylosing spondylitis (dated by TCRdb to the late 2010s). Libraries were prepared through 5' RACE. For sequencing, an Illumina HiSeq 2500 was employed. TCRdb redid the processing of the public reads, applying fastp at Q25 and MiXCR, and retained in-frame beta chains. Each CDR3 protein appears once, grouped with its most common genes and DNA. Here the sample has a few hundred thousand distinct CDR3 sequences; 20% to 25% occur a single time. The ten largest clones take up less than 15% of the sample. The sequenced sample was blood, either unsorted or a sorted T cell fraction (not recorded which). The receptor source for this set is a male donor with ankylosing spondylitis or in good health (not recorded which).

The rearrangement joins TRBV30 to TRBJ2-7, with 8 bases fitting TRBD1. Unmatched junction bases numbered 7, after V lost 2 bases and J lost 4 bases. CDR1 and CDR2 from the germline V gene are GTSNPN and SVGIG (reference sequence). The CDR3 loop spans 14 amino acids. The CDR3 sequence: CAWSPGTGPYEQYF. The CDR3 DNA reads TGTGCCTGGAGTCCCGGGACAGGCCCGTACGAGCAGTACTTC. The variable domain in full, completed from reference TRBV30 and TRBJ2-7, reads SQTIHQWPATLVQPVGSPLSLECTVEGTSNPNLYWYRQAAGRGLQLLFYSVGIGQISSEVPQNLSASRPQDRQFILSSKKLLLSDSGFYLCAWSPGTGPYEQYFGPGTRLTVT.

The CDR3 loop is CSAIARSYNSPLHF. In DNA form, the CDR3 reads TGCAGTGCTATCGCAAGGTCCTATAATTCACCCCTCCACTTT. V is TRBV20-1 and J is TRBJ1-6, with D unresolved. Trimming cost V 4 bases and J 1 base, with 8 bases left between them. The CDR3 runs to 14 residues. The germline CDR1 and CDR2 sequences are DFQATT and SNEGSKA (reference sequence).

Only a few counts were recorded for this clonotype. The chain is built from TRBV4-1 and TRBJ2-6; D ambiguous. V was trimmed by 4 bases and J by 0 bases, leaving 10 bases between them. The CDR3 runs 16 residues. Germline CDR1 is MGHRA and CDR2 is YSYEKL. CDR3 DNA sequence: TGCGCCAGCAGCCTCTACTGGGCCTCTGGGGCCAACGTCCTGACTTTC. Its translation is CASSLYWASGANVLTF.

This clonotype was seen a few times. The rearrangement links TRBV7-9 to TRBJ2-1; tentatively, D is TRBD1 or TRBD2 (5 bases each). There are 16 residues in the CDR3. Germline-derived CDR1 and CDR2 are SEHNR and FQNEAQ (reference sequence). Between the trimmed V and J ends, which lost 5 bases and 7 bases, there was a span of 21 bases. In DNA form, the CDR3 reads TGTGCCAGCAGCCCAAGGGACGGGGAGATTCGGAATGAGCAGTTCTTC. This codes for CASSPRDGEIRNEQFF.

This clonotype occurred a few times. The CDR3 sequence: CASSPRVLGATDTQYF. CDR3 DNA sequence: TGTGCCAGCAGCCCCCGCGTCTTGGGGGCCACAGATACGCAGTATTTT. This chain joins TRBV9 and TRBJ2-3; maybe TRBD1 (6 bases). The CDR3 is 16 amino acids. Per the germline V gene, CDR1 is SGDLS and CDR2 is YYNGEE. Trimming stripped 4 bases from V and 2 bases from J, with 17 bases between.

There are a few counts of this clonotype. The chain recombines TRBV29-1 with TRBJ1-2; D perhaps matches TRBD1 (5 bases). Germline V gene sequence: CDR1 SQVTM, CDR2 ANQGSEA. V was cut by 3 bases and J by 7 bases, with 18 bases left in between. This CDR3 is 14 amino acids long. CDR3 loop: CSVDSGGGGSGYTF. As DNA, the CDR3 is TGCAGCGTTGACAGTGGGGGAGGAGGTTCTGGCTACACCTTC. The entire variable domain, with the rest obtained from reference TRBV29-1 and TRBJ1-2, is as follows: SAVISQKPSRDICQRGTSLTIQCQVDSQVTMMFWYRQQPGQSLTLIATANQGSEATYESGFVIDKFPISRPNLTFSTLTVSNMSPEDSSIYLCSVDSGGGGSGYTFGSGTRLTVV.

This chain joins TRBV14 and TRBJ2-4; 9 nucleotides align to TRBD2. This CDR3 is 14 amino acids long. J lost 9 bases, V lost 5 bases, and 8 bases had no gene match. Germline CDR1 and CDR2: SGHDN and FVKESK. The CDR3 here is CASSFSGGDGIQYF. The CDR3 DNA follows: TGTGCCAGCAGCTTTAGCGGGGGCGATGGCATTCAGTACTTC.

The chain has TRBV30 and TRBJ2-7; possible D gene TRBD1, 5 bases. This CDR3 spans 15 amino acids. The V and J ends lost 0 bases and 1 base respectively, with 13 bases between them. Germline V gene data show CDR1 as GTSNPN and CDR2 as SVGIG (reference sequence). The CDR3 DNA is TGTGCCTGGAGTGTAGCCCCTACAGGATCCTACGAGCAGTACTTC. This encodes CAWSVAPTGSYEQYF.

This clonotype was recorded at least ten times. The V gene is TRBV12-3 or TRBV12-4, the J gene TRBJ1-5; perhaps TRBD1 as D (5 bases). The CDR3 has 13 residues. Trimming took off 6 bases at V and 6 bases at J, with 12 bases between the two ends. The CDR3 spells CASSLSGAQPQHF. The CDR3 bases are TGTGCCAGCAGCCTCTCTGGGGCTCAGCCCCAGCATTTT.

This clonotype was seen more than once but under ten times. This chain uses TRBV29-1 with TRBJ1-1; D call uncertain. This CDR3 comprises 15 residues. Germline lookup yields CDR1 SQVTM and CDR2 ANQGSEA. V lost 6 bases and J 6 bases, leaving 23 bases between the germline ends. The CDR3 DNA follows: TGCAGCGTCTTACCATCAGGCGGAGATGGGTCTGAAGCTTTCTTT. Amino acid sequence: CSVLPSGGDGSEAFF. Using reference TRBV29-1 and TRBJ1-1 for the parts outside the CDR3, the full variable domain is SAVISQKPSRDICQRGTSLTIQCQVDSQVTMMFWYRQQPGQSLTLIATANQGSEATYESGFVIDKFPISRPNLTFSTLTVSNMSPEDSSIYLCSVLPSGGDGSEAFFGQGTRLTVV.

In this sample, this clonotype turned up a few times. The chain carries TRBV6-5 and TRBJ1-2; D might be TRBD1 (6 bases). The germline gives CDR1 MNHEY, CDR2 SVGAGI. The CDR3 is made up of 15 amino acids. Trimming pared 0 bases from V and 7 bases from J, leaving 15 bases between. The CDR3 DNA sequence: TGTGCCAGCAGTTACTCATTAGGGGGGCACTCTGGCTACACCTTC. It yields the protein CASSYSLGGHSGYTF.

The gene calls are TRBV2 and TRBJ1-6; D unresolved. Looked up from germline, CDR1 is SNHLY and CDR2 is FYNNEI. The CDR3 loop spans 15 amino acids. Deletions cut 3 bases from V and 9 bases from J, with 15 bases between. The CDR3 protein is CASSDSLDLGSPLHF. CDR3 nucleotides: TGTGCCAGCAGTGACAGCCTGGACCTTGGTTCACCCCTCCACTTT.

The genes are TRBV3-1 and TRBJ2-3; 7 nucleotides agree with TRBD1. V was pared by 5 bases and J by 1 base, with 6 bases of the junction left unmatched. The CDR3 is made up of 15 amino acids. The germline V gene has CDR1 LGHDT and CDR2 YNNKEL (reference sequence). The CDR3 reads CASSFGTEGTDTQYF. For the CDR3, the DNA is TGTGCCAGCAGCTTCGGGACAGAAGGCACAGATACGCAGTATTTT.

The chain links TRBV29-1 to TRBJ2-7; no clear D. CDR1 and CDR2 from the germline V gene are SQVTM and ANQGSEA. The CDR3 length is 13 residues. Between the trimmed V and J ends, which lost 7 bases and 2 bases, there was a span of 15 bases. CDR3 protein: CSAAVGIAYEQYF. For the CDR3, the DNA is TGCAGCGCCGCGGTGGGCATAGCCTACGAGCAGTACTTC.

The chain joins TRBV10-3 to TRBJ1-1, with D unclear. V lost 3 bases and J 0 bases, leaving 11 bases between the germline ends. The germline V gene has CDR1 ENHRY and CDR2 SYGVKD. The CDR3 has 15 residues. The CDR3 is CAISDADLMNTEAFF. For the CDR3, the DNA is TGTGCCATCAGTGATGCAGACCTAATGAACACTGAAGCTTTCTTT.

This chain uses TRBV28 with TRBJ1-1; D not resolved. The CDR3 is 13 amino acids. Between the trimmed V and J ends, which lost 3 bases and 3 bases, there was a span of 8 bases. The germline V gene has CDR1 MDHEN and CDR2 SYDVKM. CDR3 residues: CASSFSMDTEAFF. CDR3 sequence (DNA): TGTGCCAGCAGTTTTAGTATGGACACTGAAGCTTTCTTT.

This clonotype was found a few times. The chain recombines TRBV12-3 or TRBV12-4 with TRBJ2-7; 9 bases line up with TRBD1. V trimming: 3 bases; J trimming: 5 bases; junction bases outside the gene matches: 5. This CDR3 is 14 amino acids long. CDR3: CASSFDRGVDEQYF. CDR3 sequence (DNA): TGTGCCAGCAGTTTTGACAGGGGGGTCGACGAGCAGTACTTC.

Points on this clonotype: The junction departs from germline at one end; a sequencing error may be responsible. V and J are TRBV3-1 and TRBJ2-1; D gene uncertain. The CDR3 spans 16 residues. Germline CDR1 and CDR2: LGHDT and YNNKEL (reference sequence). The CDR3: CASSQGVFRSHNEQFF. CDR3 sequence (DNA): TGTGCCAGCAGCCAAGGGGTTTTTCGCTCCCACAATGAGCAGTTCTTC.

The V gene is TRBV2, the J gene TRBJ1-5; maybe TRBD1 (5 bases). Germline lookup yields CDR1 SNHLY and CDR2 FYNNEI. The CDR3 is 14 residues long. V was cut by 7 bases and J by 4 bases, with 14 bases left in between. As DNA, the CDR3 is TGTGCCAGCAATGCTGACAGTACTAATCAGCCCCAGCATTTT. This codes for CASNADSTNQPQHF.

The CDR3 DNA follows: TGCGCCAGCAGCGTGTCGGACAGTGACTACGAGCAGTACTTC. Encoded protein: CASSVSDSDYEQYF. The chain combines TRBV5-1 with TRBJ2-7; a weak D match, TRBD1 (6 bases). The CDR3 is 14 amino acids. CDR1 and CDR2 (germline): SGHRS, YFSETQ. The V end lost 4 bases, the J end lost 3 bases, and 14 bases lay between the germline ends.

This clonotype came up a few times. CDR3 coding DNA: TGTGCCAGCAGCTTAGATGGACAGCGAGCTTTCTTT. Translating gives CASSLDGQRAFF. The chain is built from TRBV11-2 and TRBJ1-1; D is perhaps TRBD1 (6 bases). Germline V CDR1 and CDR2: SGHAT, FQNNGV. V was cut by 0 bases and J by 10 bases, with 9 bases left in between. The CDR3 consists of 12 residues.

This clonotype was found a few times. The chain uses TRBV11-2 and TRBJ1-1; D might be TRBD1 (5 bases). V was trimmed by 5 bases and J by 4 bases, leaving 11 bases between them. Looked up from germline, CDR1 is SGHAT and CDR2 is FQNNGV. CDR3 length: 13 amino acids. CDR3 loop: CASSPGGTTEAFF. As DNA, the CDR3 is TGTGCCAGCAGCCCCGGGGGGACCACTGAAGCTTTCTTT.

The chain is built from TRBV12-3 or TRBV12-4 and TRBJ2-7, with 8 bases matching TRBD1. The J segment lost 2 bases and the V segment lost 3 bases, leaving 3 bases of the junction unmatched. This CDR3 is built from 14 residues. CDR3 sequence reads: CASSFEGQAYEQYF. As DNA, the CDR3 is TGTGCCAGCAGTTTTGAGGGACAGGCCTACGAGCAGTACTTC.

In this sample, this clonotype turned up a few times. The chain combines TRBV13 with TRBJ2-3; 11 bases map to TRBD2. The germline V gene encodes CDR1 PRHDT and CDR2 FYEKMQ (reference sequence). Trimming took 6 bases from V and 0 from J; bases not matched to a gene: 5. The length of the CDR3 is 16 residues. DNA for the CDR3: TGTGCCAGCAGTAAGGGACTAGCGGCTAGCACAGATACGCAGTATTTT. As protein: CASSKGLAASTDTQYF.

In its sample, this clonotype was seen a few times. This chain links TRBV5-1 with TRBJ1-1, with 11 bases identical to TRBD1. This CDR3 spans 15 amino acids. Germline CDR1 and CDR2: SGHRS and YFSETQ. V shed 3 bases and J 2 bases; nucleotides not matched to a gene: 3. The CDR3: CASSWGQGGNTEAFF. CDR3 nucleotide sequence: TGCGCCAGCAGCTGGGGACAGGGGGGAAACACTGAAGCTTTCTTT. The full variable domain, completed using reference TRBV5-1 and TRBJ1-1, is KAGVTQTPRYLIKTRGQQVTLSCSPISGHRSVSWYQQTPGQGLQFLFEYFSETQRNKGNFPGRFSGRQFSNSRSEMNVSTLELGDSALYLCASSWGQGGNTEAFFGQGTRLTVV.

This clonotype was detected only a few times. This sequence joins TRBV29-1 and TRBJ2-1; D possibly corresponds to TRBD2 (5 bases). V lost 7 bases to trimming and J lost 0 bases, with 7 bases between them. The CDR3 is 12 residues long. Germline V gene lookup returns CDR1 SQVTM and CDR2 ANQGSEA. The CDR3 is CSGRGSYNEQFF. The CDR3 nucleotides are TGCAGCGGCCGGGGCTCCTACAATGAGCAGTTCTTC.

Note on this clonotype: The germline gene is not matched at one end of the junction; a read error may be the cause. The V call is TRBV12-3 or TRBV12-4, the J call TRBJ2-3; 8 nucleotides align to TRBD1. This CDR3 comprises 18 residues. For the CDR3, the DNA is TGTACCAGCAGTTTAGCGCAACCCCGGACAGGGAGCACAGATACGCAGTATTTT. It is translated as CTSSLAQPRTGSTDTQYF.

The chain joins TRBV16 to TRBJ2-7; tentatively, D is TRBD2 (5 bases). The ends were cut back, 2 bases at V and 0 bases at J, with 14 bases in the middle. The germline gives CDR1 KGHSY, CDR2 FQNENV. This CDR3 has 16 amino acids. The DNA of the CDR3 is TGTGCCAGCAGCCAACTGGAGGACTTAAGCTCCTACGAGCAGTACTTC. Translated: CASSQLEDLSSYEQYF.

The chain is built from TRBV30 and TRBJ1-2; D unclear. This CDR3 has 13 residues. The germline gives CDR1 GTSNPN, CDR2 SVGIG (reference sequence). V was pared by 1 base and J by 5 bases, with 11 bases between. In DNA, the CDR3 is TGTGCCTGGAGTGGGGCAGGAGCGTATGGCTACACCTTC. It codes for CAWSGAGAYGYTF.

This clonotype appeared many times. This chain connects TRBV6-6 to TRBJ2-2; the D is unclear. The V gene lost 0 bases and the J gene lost 6 bases, with 2 bases spanning the gap. CDR1 and CDR2 (germline): MNHNY, SVGAGI (reference sequence). The CDR3 loop spans 12 amino acids. DNA for the CDR3: TGTGCCAGCAGTTACTCCCCCGGGGAGCTGTTTTTT. It encodes CASSYSPGELFF.

This clonotype has just a few counts. The rearrangement uses TRBV11-2 and TRBJ1-1; D not certain. The V gene's germline CDR1 is SGHAT and CDR2 FQNNGV. The ends were cut back, 5 bases at V and 0 bases at J, with 13 bases in the middle. This CDR3 is built from 15 residues. CDR3: CASSQSGELNTEAFF. Here the CDR3 DNA reads TGTGCCAGCAGCCAAAGTGGGGAGTTGAACACTGAAGCTTTCTTT.

This clonotype was seen more than once but under ten times. V usage is TRBV29-1 and J usage is TRBJ2-7; the D gene could be TRBD1 or TRBD2 (5 bases each). Trimming stripped 1 base from V and 2 bases from J, with 12 bases between. This CDR3 contains 14 residues. The V gene's germline CDR1 is SQVTM and CDR2 ANQGSEA. The chain's CDR3 is CSVEGQGETYEQYF. Written as DNA, the CDR3 is TGCAGCGTTGAAGGGCAGGGAGAAACCTACGAGCAGTACTTC.